This TCR beta chain was retrieved from a study of shared clonotypes between healthy human individuals. This CDR3 comprises 13 residues. The ends were cut back, 1 base at V and 5 bases at J, with 12 bases in the middle. Germline V lookup: CDR1 GTSNPN, CDR2 SVGIG (reference sequence). Only a few counts were recorded for this clone. TCRdb's copy holds only in-frame clones and misses some; the assay was immunoSEQ multiplex PCR. The sample records 100,000 or so clones, around half being singletons. The chain combines TRBV30 with TRBJ2-7; tentative D call: TRBD2 (5 bases). This TCR was recovered from a woman in her 40s in good health. Some clones in this sample may be carry-over from other donors' samples. What was sequenced was PBMCs. The CDR3 coding sequence is TGTGCCTGGAGTGGAGGACTTGTGAACGAGCAGTACTTC. It codes for CAWSGGLVNEQYF.